This passage covers 2 T cell receptor beta chains from one sample sequenced in a study of response to subunit inactivated influenza vaccine. One entry per CDR3 protein, called by TCRdb with MiXCR from the RT-PCR reads. Among about 570,000 distinct CDR3 sequences listed, 11% were seen once. The data also belong to a second study, concerning T cells expressing NK-cell markers. That source notes: UMI-tagged 5'RACE template switching yielded the TCR beta cDNA.

The sequences come from PBMCs from blood, collected on the day of vaccination. The source is a man aged 50 or older who received an inactivated influenza vaccine.

The chain joins TRBV6-1 to TRBJ2-7; D is uncertain. The CDR3 is 13 amino acids. The germline V gene has CDR1 MNHNS and CDR2 SASEGT. Trimming left V 3 bases short and J 3 bases short, with 9 bases between. The CDR3 DNA sequence: TGTGCCAGCAGTGACCAAAACTTCTACGAGCAGTACTTC. It specifies CASSDQNFYEQYF.

This clonotype was counted only a few times. This chain connects TRBV15 to TRBJ1-5; 7 bases fit TRBD1. Germline V gene data show CDR1 as LNHNV and CDR2 as YYDKDF (reference sequence). The CDR3 length is 18 residues. Germline trimming cut 0 bases from V and 4 bases from J; bases unmatched to any gene: 12. The CDR3 loop reads CATSRDTWAGGSNQPQHF. CDR3 sequence (DNA): TGTGCCACCAGCAGAGATACTTGGGCAGGGGGGAGTAATCAGCCCCAGCATTTT.